This record covers a single T cell receptor beta chain. Its matching antigen is unknown. The sample belongs to a study of cytomegalovirus exposure and HLA in healthy donors. About the study: A later analysis reported the approximately 120 validation repertoires used the same platform as the roughly 700 first-cohort repertoires. Study observations and caveats: In vitro assays verified that a few CMV-associated chains recognized CMV antigens specifically.

The data were produced by immunoSEQ multiplex PCR, yet TCRdb's version contains in-frame clones alone and is incomplete. Of a few hundred thousand clones detected, around nine tenths appear once; the ten largest clones hold approximately 0.99%. Sequences were obtained from PBMCs. The receptor was derived from a young woman in good health and CMV-seronegative.

The CDR3 here is CASSLASGTSTDTQYF. The CDR3 DNA reads as TGCGCCAGCAGCTTGGCAAGCGGGACTAGCACAGATACGCAGTATTTT. This chain links TRBV5-1 with TRBJ2-3; TRBD2 agrees at 7 bases. Germline V gives CDR1 SGHRS, CDR2 YFSETQ. The length of the CDR3 is 16 residues. Trimming cost V 0 bases and J 0 bases; bases outside gene matches: 4.